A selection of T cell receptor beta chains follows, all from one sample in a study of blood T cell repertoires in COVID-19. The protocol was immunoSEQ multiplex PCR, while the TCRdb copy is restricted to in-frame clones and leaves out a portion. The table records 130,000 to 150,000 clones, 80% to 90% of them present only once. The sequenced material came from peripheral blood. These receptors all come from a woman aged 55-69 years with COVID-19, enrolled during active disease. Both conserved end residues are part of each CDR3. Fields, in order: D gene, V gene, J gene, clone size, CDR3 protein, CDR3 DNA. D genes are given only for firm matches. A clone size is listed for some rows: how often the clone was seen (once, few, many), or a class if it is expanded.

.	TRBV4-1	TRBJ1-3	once	CASSQDTGNTIYF	TGCGCCAGCAGCCAAGACACTGGAAACACCATATATTTT
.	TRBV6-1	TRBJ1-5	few	CASSELNQPQHF	TGTGCCAGCAGTGAACTCAATCAGCCCCAGCATTTT
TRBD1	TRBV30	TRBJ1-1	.	CAWRTGRSTEAFF	TGTGCCTGGAGGACAGGGAGGTCCACTGAAGCTTTCTTT
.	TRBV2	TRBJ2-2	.	CASEVSTGELFF	TGTGCCAGCGAGGTCTCCACCGGGGAGCTGTTTTTT
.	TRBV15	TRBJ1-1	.	CATSTGVDTEAFF	TGTGCCACCAGCACGGGGGTAGACACTGAAGCTTTCTTT
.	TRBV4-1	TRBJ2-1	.	CASSQDNQAWDEQFF	TGCGCCAGCAGCCAAGATAACCAGGCGTGGGATGAGCAGTTCTTC
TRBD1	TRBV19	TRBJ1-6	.	CATETGNYNSPLHF	TGTGCCACCGAGACAGGGAACTATAATTCACCCCTCCACTTT
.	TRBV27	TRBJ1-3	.	CASRLGASGNTIYF	TGTGCCAGCCGGCTAGGGGCGTCTGGAAACACCATATATTTT
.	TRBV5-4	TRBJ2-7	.	CASSPRGSSSSYEQYF	TGTGCCAGCAGCCCCCGGGGGTCCTCCAGCTCCTACGAGCAGTACTTC
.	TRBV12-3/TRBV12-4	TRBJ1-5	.	CASSLGTGQPQHF	TGTGCCAGCAGTTTAGGTACGGGTCAGCCCCAGCATTTT
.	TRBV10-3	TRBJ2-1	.	CAISELSGQPEQFF	TGTGCCATCAGTGAGCTTTCAGGGCAGCCTGAACAGTTCTTC
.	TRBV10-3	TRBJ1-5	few	CATRWTANQPQHF	TGTGCCACCCGGTGGACAGCAAATCAGCCCCAGCATTTT
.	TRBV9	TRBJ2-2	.	CASSAQSRQPGELFF	TGTGCCAGCAGCGCCCAAAGTAGACAGCCCGGGGAGCTGTTTTTT
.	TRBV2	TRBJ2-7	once	CASSTGYEQYF	TGTGCCAGCAGTACAGGGTACGAGCAGTACTTC
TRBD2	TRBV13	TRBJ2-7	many	CASSQAGAYNLEQYF	TGTGCCAGCAGTCAAGCGGGGGCCTATAACCTCGAGCAGTACTTC
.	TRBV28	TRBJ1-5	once	CASSFRQESNQPQHF	TGTGCCAGCAGTTTTCGGCAGGAATCAAATCAGCCCCAGCATTTT
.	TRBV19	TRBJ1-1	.	CASIWGDFAFF	TGTGCCAGTATCTGGGGGGACTTTGCTTTCTTT
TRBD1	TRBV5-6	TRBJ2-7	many	CASSPTGGYSSYEQYF	TGTGCCAGCAGCCCGACAGGGGGTTACTCCTCCTACGAGCAGTACTTC
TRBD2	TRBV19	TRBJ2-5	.	CASSIRWRGLAEQETQYF	TGTGCCAGTAGTATCCGGTGGAGAGGACTAGCGGAACAAGAGACCCAGTACTTC
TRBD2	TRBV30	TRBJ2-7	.	CAWSVLSGGGRNEQYF	TGTGCCTGGAGTGTACTTTCCGGGGGGGGCCGCAACGAGCAGTACTTC
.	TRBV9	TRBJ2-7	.	CASSPRTESSYEQYF	TGTGCCAGCAGCCCTCGGACAGAAAGCTCCTACGAGCAGTACTTC
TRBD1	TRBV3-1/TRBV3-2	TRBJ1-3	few	CASSQNRDRGNTIYF	TGTGCCAGCAGCCAAAACCGGGACAGGGGAAACACCATATATTTT
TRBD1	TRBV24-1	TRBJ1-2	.	CATSPTGDIANYGYTF	TGTGCCACCAGCCCGACAGGGGACATAGCTAACTATGGCTACACCTTC
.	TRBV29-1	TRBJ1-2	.	CSGSAGDMGYTF	TGCAGCGGAAGTGCAGGGGACATGGGCTACACCTTC
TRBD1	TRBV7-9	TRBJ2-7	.	CASSFPRSGQGSPYEQYF	TGTGCCAGCAGCTTCCCAAGATCCGGACAGGGGTCTCCCTACGAGCAGTACTTC
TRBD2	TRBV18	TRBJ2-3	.	CASSRDTSGATDTQYF	TGTGCCAGCTCCCGTGATACTAGCGGGGCTACAGATACGCAGTATTTT
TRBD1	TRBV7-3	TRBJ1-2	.	CASGSTGGSGYTF	TGTGCCAGCGGCTCCACAGGGGGTTCCGGCTACACCTTC
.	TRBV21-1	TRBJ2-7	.	CASSSRTSGGGYEQYF	TGTGCCAGCAGCTCCCGGACTAGCGGGGGGGGCTACGAGCAGTACTTC
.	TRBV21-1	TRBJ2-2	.	CASSLHGQGTGELFF	TGTGCCAGCAGCCTACACGGACAGGGGACCGGGGAGCTGTTTTTT
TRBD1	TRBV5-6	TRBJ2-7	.	CASSRDRPYEQYF	TGTGCCAGCAGCCGGGACAGACCTTACGAGCAGTACTTC
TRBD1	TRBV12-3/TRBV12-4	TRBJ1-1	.	CASSQGAPTEAFF	TGTGCCAGCAGTCAGGGGGCGCCCACTGAAGCTTTCTTT
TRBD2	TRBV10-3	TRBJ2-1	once	CAISDGGGGAYVEQFF	TGTGCCATCAGTGATGGGGGCGGGGGGGCCTACGTTGAGCAGTTCTTC
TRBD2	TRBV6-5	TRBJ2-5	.	CASTIRGGGGKTQYF	TGTGCCAGCACCATTCGCGGCGGGGGAGGAAAGACCCAGTACTTC
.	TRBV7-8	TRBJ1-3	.	CASSLGQAGGNTIYF	TGTGCCAGCAGCTTAGGGCAGGCTGGTGGAAACACCATATATTTT
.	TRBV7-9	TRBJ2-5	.	CASSLVSARQETQYF	TGTGCCAGCAGCTTAGTCTCTGCCAGACAAGAGACCCAGTACTTC
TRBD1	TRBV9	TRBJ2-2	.	CASSVLGTGGTGELFF	TGTGCCAGCAGCGTATTAGGGACAGGGGGAACCGGGGAGCTGTTTTTT
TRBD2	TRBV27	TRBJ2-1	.	CASSLNSGGAYNEQFF	TGTGCCAGCAGTTTGAATAGCGGGGGGGCCTACAATGAGCAGTTCTTC
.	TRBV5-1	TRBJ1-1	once	CASSLAEDTEAFF	TGCGCCAGCAGCTTGGCCGAGGACACTGAAGCTTTCTTT
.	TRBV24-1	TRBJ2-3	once	CATSGLTDTQYF	TGTGCCACCAGCGGTCTGACAGATACGCAGTATTTT
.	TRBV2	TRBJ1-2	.	CASSDFRLNYGYTF	TGTGCCAGCAGTGACTTCAGGCTTAACTATGGCTACACCTTC
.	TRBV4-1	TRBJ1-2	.	CASSQGTGYGYTF	TGCGCCAGCAGCCAGGGGACTGGCTATGGCTACACCTTC
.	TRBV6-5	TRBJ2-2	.	CASSFANTGELFF	TGTGCCAGCAGCTTTGCGAACACCGGGGAGCTGTTTTTT
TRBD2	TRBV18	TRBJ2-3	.	CASSPLAGMTDTQYF	TGTGCCAGCTCACCACTAGCGGGGATGACAGATACGCAGTATTTT
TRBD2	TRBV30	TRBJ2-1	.	CAWSVRGGGYNEQFF	TGTGCCTGGAGTGTACGGGGGGGAGGGTACAATGAGCAGTTCTTC
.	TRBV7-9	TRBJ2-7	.	CASSLRGFGYEQYF	TGTGCCAGCAGCTTACGGGGGTTCGGGTACGAGCAGTACTTC
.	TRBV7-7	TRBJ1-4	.	CASSLGQQTNEKLFF	TGTGCCAGCAGCTTAGGACAGCAAACTAATGAAAAACTGTTTTTT
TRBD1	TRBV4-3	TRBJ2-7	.	CASSQSPGTGLVEQYF	TGCGCCAGCAGCCAATCCCCAGGGACAGGGCTGGTCGAGCAGTACTTC
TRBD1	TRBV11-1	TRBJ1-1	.	CASSPGTGAGTEAFF	TGTGCCAGCAGTCCCGGGACAGGGGCCGGCACTGAAGCTTTCTTT
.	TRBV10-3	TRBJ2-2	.	CAISESGGLGNTGELFF	TGTGCCATCAGTGAGTCAGGTGGTCTGGGCAACACCGGGGAGCTGTTTTTT
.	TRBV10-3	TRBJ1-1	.	CATSGYPNTEAFF	TGTGCCACCTCAGGGTATCCGAACACTGAAGCTTTCTTT
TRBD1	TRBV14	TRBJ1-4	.	CASSPLPDRGREKLFF	TGTGCCAGCAGCCCGCTGCCGGACAGGGGGCGTGAAAAACTGTTTTTT
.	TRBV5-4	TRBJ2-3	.	CASSFGLGGATDTQYF	TGTGCCAGCAGCTTTGGTTTAGGGGGGGCAACAGATACGCAGTATTTT
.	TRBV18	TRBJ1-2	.	CASSPSDRSYGYTF	TGTGCCAGCTCACCAAGCGACAGGTCCTATGGCTACACCTTC
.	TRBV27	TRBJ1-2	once	CASSLGANYGYTF	TGTGCCAGCAGTTTAGGAGCTAACTATGGCTACACCTTC
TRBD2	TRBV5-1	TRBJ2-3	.	CASSSAASGGRLDTQYF	TGCGCCAGCAGCTCAGCCGCGAGCGGGGGAAGGTTAGATACGCAGTATTTT
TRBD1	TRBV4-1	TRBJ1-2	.	CASSRAGTGDGYGYTF	TGCGCCAGCAGCCGGGCCGGGACAGGGGATGGATATGGCTACACCTTC
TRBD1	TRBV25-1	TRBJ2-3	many	CASSDTGTGQDTQYF	TGTGCCAGCAGTGATACCGGGACAGGTCAGGATACGCAGTATTTT
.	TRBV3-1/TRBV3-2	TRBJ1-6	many	CASSQEQGQTLHF	TGTGCCAGCAGCCAAGAACAGGGCCAAACCCTCCACTTT
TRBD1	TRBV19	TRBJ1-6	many	CASSFTPGQANSPLHF	TGTGCCAGTAGTTTTACCCCGGGACAGGCAAATTCACCCCTCCACTTT